These 14 T cell receptor beta chains share one sample of origin, sequenced in a study of graft-versus-host responses after intestinal transplantation. Using immunoSEQ multiplex PCR, the repertoire was profiled, and TCRdb retains in-frame clones only, with some absent. The sample contains over 100,000 clones, 85% to 95% of which appear only once. No antigens are known for them. The source material was unstimulated CD8+ T cells sorted from spleen or lymph node cells, sampled before transplant. The receptors originated from a human donor who was the organ donor for an intestinal transplant.

This chain connects TRBV4-1 to TRBJ1-1, with D unresolved. The germline V gene has CDR1 MGHRA and CDR2 YSYEKL. The ends were cut back, 0 bases at V and 1 base at J, with 12 bases in the middle. The CDR3 spans 16 residues. The CDR3 sequence: CASSQDSPGWNTEAFF. The CDR3 DNA reads TGCGCCAGCAGCCAAGATAGCCCGGGGTGGAACACTGAAGCTTTCTTT.

V and J are TRBV5-6 and TRBJ1-2, with a weak D call TRBD1 (6 bases). CDR1 is SGHDT, CDR2 YYEEEE, per germline. The V end was cut by 3 bases, the J end by 10 bases, with 16 bases between. CDR3 length equals 13 residues. The CDR3 loop reads CASSYGTGPSYTF. The CDR3 DNA is TGTGCCAGCAGCTACGGAACAGGGCCTTCCTACACCTTC.

As to this clone: An end of the junction differs from the germline gene, which may be a read error. The chain has TRBV25-1 and TRBJ2-1; tentatively, D is TRBD1 (5 bases). Germline CDR1 is MGHDK and CDR2 is SYGVNS. The CDR3 sequence is 11 residues long. CDR3 DNA: TGTGCCAGCGGAAGGGGCAATGGGCAGTTCTTC. This codes for CASGRGNGQFF.

The chain joins TRBV30 to TRBJ2-6; no clear D. CDR3 size: 14 residues. CDR1 and CDR2 from the germline V gene are GTSNPN and SVGIG (reference sequence). Trimming removed 3 bases at V and 4 bases at J, with 10 bases between. CDR3 in amino acids: CAWRRNLGANVLTF. The CDR3 coding sequence is TGTGCCTGGAGGAGAAATCTGGGGGCCAACGTCCTGACTTTC.

V usage is TRBV27 and J usage is TRBJ1-4; D unresolved. Germline loops: CDR1 MNHEY, CDR2 SMNVEV (reference sequence). Trimming shortened V by 5 bases and J by 8 bases, and 12 bases separated the two germline ends. The CDR3 covers 13 residues. CDR3 in DNA: TGTGCCAGCAGTCCCGGGTTTTGGGAAAAACTGTTTTTT. It yields the protein CASSPGFWEKLFF. The full variable domain, with the rest looked up from reference TRBV27 and TRBJ1-4, is EAQVTQNPRYLITVTGKKLTVTCSQNMNHEYMSWYRQDPGLGLRQIYYSMNVEVTDKGDVPEGYKVSRKEKRNFPLILESPSPNQTSLYFCASSPGFWEKLFFGSGTQLSVL.

J is TRBJ2-7 and V is TRBV29-1, with a possible D match to TRBD2 (5 bases). From germline, CDR1 is SQVTM and CDR2 ANQGSEA. V dropped 2 bases and J dropped 5 bases, with 16 bases sitting between them. This CDR3 contains 14 residues. The CDR3 DNA follows: TGCAGCGTTGAATCTGGGGAGAGGGTCCACGAGCAGTACTTC. Translating it yields CSVESGERVHEQYF.

V is TRBV18 and J is TRBJ1-2; 10 bases align to TRBD1. The CDR3 is 17 amino acids. Germline values: CDR1 KGHSH, CDR2 LQKENI. V dropped 4 bases and J dropped 8; count of bases not matched to a gene: 16. The CDR3 nucleotides are TGTGCCAGCTCACTACTAACGTCCGGGACAGGGGTTTGGGGCTACACCTTC. This sequence encodes CASSLLTSGTGVWGYTF.

The chain is built from TRBV7-9 and TRBJ2-1, with a tentative D call TRBD2 (6 bases). V lost 3 bases to trimming and J lost 3 bases, with 12 bases between them. CDR1 SEHNR and CDR2 FQNEAQ come from the germline V gene (reference sequence). The CDR3 is 15 residues long. CDR3 sequence reads: CASSFGGGSYNEQFF. CDR3 nucleotides: TGTGCCAGCAGCTTCGGGGGAGGCAGCTACAATGAGCAGTTCTTC.

The chain has TRBV10-3 and TRBJ2-1, with D perhaps TRBD2 (6 bases). CDR1 ENHRY and CDR2 SYGVKD come from the germline V gene. The V gene lost 4 bases and the J gene lost 3 bases, with 13 bases spanning the gap. The CDR3 covers 15 residues. The CDR3 DNA reads TGTGCCATCAGTGGCGGGACGTCTGACTACAATGAGCAGTTCTTC. Its translation: CAISGGTSDYNEQFF.

The gene calls are TRBV4-2 and TRBJ1-2; D not certain. The germline V and J ends were trimmed by 0 bases and 8 bases, with 7 bases remaining between them. This CDR3 region has 12 residues. Germline loops: CDR1 LGHNA, CDR2 YNFKEQ. The CDR3 sequence is CASSQEGRGYTF. The DNA of the CDR3 is TGTGCCAGCAGCCAAGAAGGGCGGGGCTACACCTTC.

This chain joins TRBV4-1 and TRBJ2-5, with D possibly matching TRBD2 (6 bases). The J call may be in error: the DNA end matches TRBJ2-7 better. This CDR3 has 13 residues. Germline CDR1 reads MGHRA; CDR2 reads YSYEKL. CDR3 DNA: TGCGCCAGCAGCCAAGTCGGGGGCTACGAGCAGTACTTC. Protein: CASSQVGGYEQYF.

The chain has TRBV9 and TRBJ2-7; possibly TRBD1 for D (6 bases). Trimming pared 4 bases from V and 6 bases from J, leaving 11 bases between. Germline V gene sequence: CDR1 SGDLS, CDR2 YYNGEE. There are 12 residues in the CDR3. CDR3 residues: CASSPTGREQYF. The CDR3 coding sequence is TGTGCCAGCAGCCCCACAGGGCGCGAGCAGTACTTC.

The V call is TRBV5-4, the J call TRBJ2-2; 10 bases match TRBD2. With V trimmed by 4 bases and J by 7 bases, 7 bases remained unmatched. Germline V CDR1 and CDR2: SGHNT, YYREEE (reference sequence). CDR3 length: 15 amino acids. This chain's CDR3 is CASSPGLAVGGELFF. The CDR3 DNA reads TGTGCCAGCAGCCCCGGACTAGCGGTCGGCGGGGAGCTGTTTTTT.

The chain links TRBV4-1 to TRBJ2-6; D might be TRBD2 (7 bases). The CDR3 runs to 18 residues. Trimming took off 8 bases at V and 0 bases at J, with 20 bases between the two ends. Germline values: CDR1 MGHRA, CDR2 YSYEKL. CDR3 loop: CASGSRGGRTSGANVLTF. The CDR3 DNA reads as TGCGCCAGCGGATCGAGGGGGGGGAGGACCTCTGGGGCCAACGTCCTGACTTTC.